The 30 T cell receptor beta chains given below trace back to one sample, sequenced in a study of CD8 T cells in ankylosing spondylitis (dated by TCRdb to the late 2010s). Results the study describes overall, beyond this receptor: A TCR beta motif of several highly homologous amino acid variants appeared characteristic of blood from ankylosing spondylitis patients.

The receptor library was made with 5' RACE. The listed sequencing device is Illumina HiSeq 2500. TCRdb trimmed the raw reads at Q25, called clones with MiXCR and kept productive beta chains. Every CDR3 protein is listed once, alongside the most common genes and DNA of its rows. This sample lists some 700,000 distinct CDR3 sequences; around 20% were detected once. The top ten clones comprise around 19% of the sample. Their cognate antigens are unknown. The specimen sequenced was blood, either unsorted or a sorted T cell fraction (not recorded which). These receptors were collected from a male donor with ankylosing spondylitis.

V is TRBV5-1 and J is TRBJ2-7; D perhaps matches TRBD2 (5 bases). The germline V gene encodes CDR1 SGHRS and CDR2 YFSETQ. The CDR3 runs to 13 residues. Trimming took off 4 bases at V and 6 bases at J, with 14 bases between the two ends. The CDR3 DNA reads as TGCGCCAGCAGCAAAACTAGAGAGGGCGAGCAGTACTTC. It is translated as CASSKTREGEQYF.

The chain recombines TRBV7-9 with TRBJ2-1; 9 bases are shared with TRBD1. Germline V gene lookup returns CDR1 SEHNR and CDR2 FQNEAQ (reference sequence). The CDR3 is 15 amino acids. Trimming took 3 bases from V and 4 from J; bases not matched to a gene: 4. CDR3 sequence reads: CASSFGDRAYNEQFF. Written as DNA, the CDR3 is TGTGCCAGCAGCTTTGGGGACAGGGCTTACAATGAGCAGTTCTTC.

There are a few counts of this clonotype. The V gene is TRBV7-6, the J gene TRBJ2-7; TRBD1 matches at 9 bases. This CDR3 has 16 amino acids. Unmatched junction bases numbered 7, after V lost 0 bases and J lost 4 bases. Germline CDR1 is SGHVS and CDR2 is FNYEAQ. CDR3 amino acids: CASSLASGTGTYEQYF. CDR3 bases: TGTGCCAGCAGCTTAGCATCGGGGACAGGGACGTACGAGCAGTACTTC.

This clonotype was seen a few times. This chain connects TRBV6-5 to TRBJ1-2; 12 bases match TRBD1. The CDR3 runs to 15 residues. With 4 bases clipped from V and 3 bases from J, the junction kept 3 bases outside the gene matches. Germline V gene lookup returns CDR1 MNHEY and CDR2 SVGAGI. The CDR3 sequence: CASSSGTGGDYGYTF. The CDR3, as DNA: TGTGCCAGCAGTTCCGGGACAGGGGGCGACTATGGCTACACCTTC.

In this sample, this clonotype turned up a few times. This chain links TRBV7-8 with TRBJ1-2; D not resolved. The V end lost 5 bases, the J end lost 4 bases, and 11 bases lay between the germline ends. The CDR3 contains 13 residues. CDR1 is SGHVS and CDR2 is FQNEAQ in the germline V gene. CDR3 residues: CASSPLSLYGYTF. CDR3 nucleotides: TGTGCCAGCAGCCCCCTCTCGCTCTATGGCTACACCTTC.

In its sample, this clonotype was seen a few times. In DNA, the CDR3 is TGTGCCAGCTGGGGACCCTGGGGTCAGTTCTTC. It codes for CASWGPWGQFF. V usage is TRBV6-6 and J usage is TRBJ2-1; D is possibly TRBD1 or TRBD2 (5 bases each). The germline V gene encodes CDR1 MNHNY and CDR2 SVGAGI (reference sequence). The CDR3 covers 11 residues. V lost 8 bases and J 13 bases, leaving 15 bases between the germline ends.

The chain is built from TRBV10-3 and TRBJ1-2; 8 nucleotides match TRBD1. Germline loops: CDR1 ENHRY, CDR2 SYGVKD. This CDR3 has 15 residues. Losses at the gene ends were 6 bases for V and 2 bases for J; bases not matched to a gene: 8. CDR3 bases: TGTGCCATCAGGACCGGACAGGGAAAGAACTATGGCTACACCTTC. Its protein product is CAIRTGQGKNYGYTF.

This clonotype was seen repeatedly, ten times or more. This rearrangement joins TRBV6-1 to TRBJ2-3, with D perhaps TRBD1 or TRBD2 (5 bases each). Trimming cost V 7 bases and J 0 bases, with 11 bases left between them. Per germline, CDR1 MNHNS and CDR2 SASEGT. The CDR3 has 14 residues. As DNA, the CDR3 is TGTGCCAGCACCCCGGGGCTTAGCACAGATACGCAGTATTTT. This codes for CASTPGLSTDTQYF.

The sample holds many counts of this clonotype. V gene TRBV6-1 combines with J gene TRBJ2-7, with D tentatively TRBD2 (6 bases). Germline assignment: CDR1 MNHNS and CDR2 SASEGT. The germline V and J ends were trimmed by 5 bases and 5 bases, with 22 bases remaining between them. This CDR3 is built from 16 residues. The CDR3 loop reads CASSPGSLAARDEQYF. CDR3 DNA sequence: TGTGCCAGCAGTCCAGGCTCCTTAGCGGCGCGGGACGAGCAGTACTTC.

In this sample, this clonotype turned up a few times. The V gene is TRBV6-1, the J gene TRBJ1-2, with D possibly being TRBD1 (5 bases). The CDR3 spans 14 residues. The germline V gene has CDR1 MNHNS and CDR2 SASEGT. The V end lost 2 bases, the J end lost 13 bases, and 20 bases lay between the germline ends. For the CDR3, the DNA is TGTGCCAGCAGTGAACGCCCCCGGGGGGACGTCGGCACCTTC. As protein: CASSERPRGDVGTF.

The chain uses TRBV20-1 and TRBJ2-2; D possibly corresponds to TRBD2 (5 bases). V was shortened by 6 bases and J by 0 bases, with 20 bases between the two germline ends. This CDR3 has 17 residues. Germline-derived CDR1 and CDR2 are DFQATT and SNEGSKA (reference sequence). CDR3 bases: TGCAGTGCAAGAAAAGAGGGAACCTTACCGAACACCGGGGAGCTGTTTTTT. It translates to CSARKEGTLPNTGELFF.

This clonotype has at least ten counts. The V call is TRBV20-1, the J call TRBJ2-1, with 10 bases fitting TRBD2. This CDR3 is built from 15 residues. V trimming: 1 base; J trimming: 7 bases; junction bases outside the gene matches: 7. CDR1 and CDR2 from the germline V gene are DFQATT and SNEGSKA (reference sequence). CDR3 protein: CSARGGAGGPNEQFF. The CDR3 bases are TGCAGTGCTAGAGGTGGAGCGGGAGGGCCGAATGAGCAGTTCTTC.

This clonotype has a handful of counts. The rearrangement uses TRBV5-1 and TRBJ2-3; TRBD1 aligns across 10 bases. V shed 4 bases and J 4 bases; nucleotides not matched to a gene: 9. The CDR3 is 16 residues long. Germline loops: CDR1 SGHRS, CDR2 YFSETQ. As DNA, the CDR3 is TGCGCCAGCAGCACACCCGGGACAGGGGTCGCAGATACGCAGTATTTT. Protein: CASSTPGTGVADTQYF. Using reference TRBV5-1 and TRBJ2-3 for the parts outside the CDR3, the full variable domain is KAGVTQTPRYLIKTRGQQVTLSCSPISGHRSVSWYQQTPGQGLQFLFEYFSETQRNKGNFPGRFSGRQFSNSRSEMNVSTLELGDSALYLCASSTPGTGVADTQYFGPGTRLTVL.

The CDR3, as DNA: TGTGCCAGCAGCCCTACAGGGGGATCGGGCACCGGGGAGCTGTTTTTT. It yields the protein CASSPTGGSGTGELFF. The rearrangement uses TRBV3-1 and TRBJ2-2; TRBD1 agrees at 8 bases. This CDR3 comprises 16 residues. Germline CDR1 and CDR2: LGHDT and YNNKEL (reference sequence). The trim removed 4 bases at V and 4 bases at J, leaving 8 bases unmatched.

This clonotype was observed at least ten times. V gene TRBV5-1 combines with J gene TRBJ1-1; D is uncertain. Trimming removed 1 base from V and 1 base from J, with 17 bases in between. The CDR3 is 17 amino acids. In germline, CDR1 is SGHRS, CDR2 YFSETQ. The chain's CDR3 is CASSLRLAGGGNTEAFF. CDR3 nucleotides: TGCGCCAGCAGCTTGAGATTGGCAGGCGGAGGGAACACTGAAGCTTTCTTT.

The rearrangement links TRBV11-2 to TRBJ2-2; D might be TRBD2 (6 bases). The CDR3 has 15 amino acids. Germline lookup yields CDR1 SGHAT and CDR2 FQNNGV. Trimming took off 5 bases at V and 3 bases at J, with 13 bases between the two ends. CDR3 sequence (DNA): TGTGCCAGCAGCGGAGGGTTTCGAGACACCGGGGAGCTGTTTTTT. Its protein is CASSGGFRDTGELFF.

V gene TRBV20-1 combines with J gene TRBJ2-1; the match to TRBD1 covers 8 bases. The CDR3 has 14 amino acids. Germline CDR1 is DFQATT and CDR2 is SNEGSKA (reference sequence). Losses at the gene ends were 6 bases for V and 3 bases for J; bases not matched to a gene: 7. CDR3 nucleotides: TGCAGTGCCAGGGGACAGGATGACTACAATGAGCAGTTCTTC. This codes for CSARGQDDYNEQFF.

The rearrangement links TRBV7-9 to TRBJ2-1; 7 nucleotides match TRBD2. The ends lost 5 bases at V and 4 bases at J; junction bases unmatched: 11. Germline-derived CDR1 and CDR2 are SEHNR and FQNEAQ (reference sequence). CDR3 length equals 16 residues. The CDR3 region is CASSPFPGGLYNEQFF. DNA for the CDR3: TGTGCCAGCAGCCCGTTCCCGGGAGGCCTTTACAATGAGCAGTTCTTC.

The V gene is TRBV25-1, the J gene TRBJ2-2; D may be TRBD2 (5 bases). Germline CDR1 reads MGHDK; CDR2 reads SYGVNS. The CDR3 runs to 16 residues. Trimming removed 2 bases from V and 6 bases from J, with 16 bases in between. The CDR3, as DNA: TGTGCCAGCAGTGAAGGGGTTGGGGTACTAGCCGGGGAGCTGTTTTTT. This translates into CASSEGVGVLAGELFF.

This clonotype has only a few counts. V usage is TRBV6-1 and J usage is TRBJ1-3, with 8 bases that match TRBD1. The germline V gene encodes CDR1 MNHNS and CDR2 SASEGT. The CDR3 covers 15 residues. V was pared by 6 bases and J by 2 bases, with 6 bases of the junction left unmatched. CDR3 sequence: CASRGQQGAGNTIYF. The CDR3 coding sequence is TGTGCCAGCAGGGGTCAACAGGGGGCTGGAAACACCATATATTTT.

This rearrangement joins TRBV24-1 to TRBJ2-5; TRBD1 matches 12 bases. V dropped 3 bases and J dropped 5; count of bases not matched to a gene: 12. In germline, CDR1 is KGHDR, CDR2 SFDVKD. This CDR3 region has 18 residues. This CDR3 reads CATSDGDRGLPGGETQYF. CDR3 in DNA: TGTGCCACCAGTGATGGGGACAGGGGGCTGCCCGGGGGGGAGACCCAGTACTTC.

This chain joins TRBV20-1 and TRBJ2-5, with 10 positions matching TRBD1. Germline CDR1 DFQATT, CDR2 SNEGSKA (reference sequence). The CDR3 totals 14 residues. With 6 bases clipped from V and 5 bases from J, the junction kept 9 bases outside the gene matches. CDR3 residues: CSAMGQGLVETQYF. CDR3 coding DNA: TGCAGTGCCATGGGACAGGGGTTAGTGGAGACCCAGTACTTC.

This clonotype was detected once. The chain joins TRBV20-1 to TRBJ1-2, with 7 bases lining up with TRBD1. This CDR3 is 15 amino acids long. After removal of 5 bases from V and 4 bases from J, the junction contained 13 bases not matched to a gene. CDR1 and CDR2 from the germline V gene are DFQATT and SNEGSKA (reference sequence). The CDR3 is CSAGETGSWTYGYTF. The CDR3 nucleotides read TGCAGTGCTGGCGAGACAGGGTCCTGGACCTATGGCTACACCTTC.

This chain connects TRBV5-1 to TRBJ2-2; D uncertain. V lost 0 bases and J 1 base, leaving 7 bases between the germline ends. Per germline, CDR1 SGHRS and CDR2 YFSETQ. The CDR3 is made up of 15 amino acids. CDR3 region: CASSLAAENTGELFF. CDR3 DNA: TGCGCCAGCAGCTTGGCGGCGGAGAACACCGGGGAGCTGTTTTTT.

CDR3 protein: CASSDSLGTSGGRTHNEQFF. CDR3 DNA: TGTGCCAGCAGTGACTCCCTCGGGACTAGCGGGGGCCGAACTCACAATGAGCAGTTCTTC. The V call is TRBV25-1, the J call TRBJ2-1; 14 bases align to TRBD2. The CDR3 has 20 residues. Germline V gene lookup returns CDR1 MGHDK and CDR2 SYGVNS. The J segment lost 5 bases and the V segment lost 3 bases, leaving 15 bases of the junction unmatched.

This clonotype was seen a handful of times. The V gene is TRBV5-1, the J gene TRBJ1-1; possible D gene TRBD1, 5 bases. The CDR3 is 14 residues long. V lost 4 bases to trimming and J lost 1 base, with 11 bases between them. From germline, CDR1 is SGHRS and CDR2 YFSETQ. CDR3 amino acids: CASSRDGRNTEAFF. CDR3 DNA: TGCGCCAGCAGCAGGGACGGCCGGAACACTGAAGCTTTCTTT.

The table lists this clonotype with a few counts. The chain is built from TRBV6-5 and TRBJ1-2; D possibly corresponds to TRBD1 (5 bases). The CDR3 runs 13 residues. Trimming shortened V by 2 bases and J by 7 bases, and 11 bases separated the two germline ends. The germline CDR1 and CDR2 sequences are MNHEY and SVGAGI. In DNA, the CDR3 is TGTGCCAGCAGTTACGGAGGGGAACGTGGCTACACCTTC. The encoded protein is CASSYGGERGYTF.

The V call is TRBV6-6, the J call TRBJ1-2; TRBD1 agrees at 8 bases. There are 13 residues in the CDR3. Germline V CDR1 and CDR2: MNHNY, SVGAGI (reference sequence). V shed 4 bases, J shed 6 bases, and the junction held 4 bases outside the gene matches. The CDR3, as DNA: TGTGCCAGCAGTTGGCCGACAGGGGATGGCTACACCTTC. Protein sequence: CASSWPTGDGYTF.

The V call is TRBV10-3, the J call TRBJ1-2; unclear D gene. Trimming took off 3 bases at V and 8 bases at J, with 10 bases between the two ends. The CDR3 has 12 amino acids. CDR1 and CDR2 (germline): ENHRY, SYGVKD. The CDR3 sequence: CAISDEAGGYTF. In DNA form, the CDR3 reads TGTGCCATCAGTGATGAGGCGGGAGGCTACACCTTC.

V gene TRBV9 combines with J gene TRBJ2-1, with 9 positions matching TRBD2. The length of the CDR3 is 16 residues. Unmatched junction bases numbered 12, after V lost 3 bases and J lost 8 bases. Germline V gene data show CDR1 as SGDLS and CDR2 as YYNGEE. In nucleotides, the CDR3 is TGTGCCAGCAGCGGAAGCGGGGCGGGGGGGCACTATGAGCAGTTCTTC. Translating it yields CASSGSGAGGHYEQFF.